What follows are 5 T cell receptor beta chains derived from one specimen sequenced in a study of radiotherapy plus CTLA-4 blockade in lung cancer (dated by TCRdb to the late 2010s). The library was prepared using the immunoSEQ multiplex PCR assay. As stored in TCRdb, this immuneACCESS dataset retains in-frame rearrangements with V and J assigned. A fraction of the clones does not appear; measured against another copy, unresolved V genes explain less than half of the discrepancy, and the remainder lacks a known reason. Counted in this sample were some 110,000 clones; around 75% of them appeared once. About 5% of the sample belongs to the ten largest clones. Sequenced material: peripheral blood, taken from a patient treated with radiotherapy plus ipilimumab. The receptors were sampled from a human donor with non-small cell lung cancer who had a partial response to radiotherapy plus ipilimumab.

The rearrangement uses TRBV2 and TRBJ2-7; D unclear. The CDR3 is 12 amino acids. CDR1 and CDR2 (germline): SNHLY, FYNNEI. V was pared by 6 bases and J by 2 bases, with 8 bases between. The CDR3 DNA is TGTGCCAGCAGACAGAGACCCTACGAGCAGTACTTC. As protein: CASRQRPYEQYF.

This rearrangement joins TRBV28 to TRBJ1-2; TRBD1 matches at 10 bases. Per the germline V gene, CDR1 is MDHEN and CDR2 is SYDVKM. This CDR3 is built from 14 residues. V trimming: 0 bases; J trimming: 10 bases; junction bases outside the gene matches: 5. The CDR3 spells CASSLWTGGPAYTF. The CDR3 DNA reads TGTGCCAGCAGTTTATGGACAGGGGGCCCCGCCTACACCTTC.

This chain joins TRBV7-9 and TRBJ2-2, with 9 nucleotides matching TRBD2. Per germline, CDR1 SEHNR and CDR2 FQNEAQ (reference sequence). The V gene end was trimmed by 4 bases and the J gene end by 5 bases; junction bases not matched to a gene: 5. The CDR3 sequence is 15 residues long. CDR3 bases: TGTGCCAGCAGCTGGAGACTAGCGGATACCGGGGAGCTGTTTTTT. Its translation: CASSWRLADTGELFF.

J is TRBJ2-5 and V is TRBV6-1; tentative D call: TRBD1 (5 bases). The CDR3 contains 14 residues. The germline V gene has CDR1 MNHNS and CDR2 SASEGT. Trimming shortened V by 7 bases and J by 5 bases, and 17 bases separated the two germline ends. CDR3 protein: CASTRTTPGETQYF. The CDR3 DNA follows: TGTGCCAGCACACGGACAACCCCTGGGGAGACCCAGTACTTC.

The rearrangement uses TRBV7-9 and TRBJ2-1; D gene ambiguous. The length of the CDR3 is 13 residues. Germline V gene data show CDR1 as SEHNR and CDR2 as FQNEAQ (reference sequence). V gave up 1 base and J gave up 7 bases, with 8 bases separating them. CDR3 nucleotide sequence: TGTGCCAGCAGCTTAGAGGAGTGGAATGAGCAGTTCTTC. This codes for CASSLEEWNEQFF.